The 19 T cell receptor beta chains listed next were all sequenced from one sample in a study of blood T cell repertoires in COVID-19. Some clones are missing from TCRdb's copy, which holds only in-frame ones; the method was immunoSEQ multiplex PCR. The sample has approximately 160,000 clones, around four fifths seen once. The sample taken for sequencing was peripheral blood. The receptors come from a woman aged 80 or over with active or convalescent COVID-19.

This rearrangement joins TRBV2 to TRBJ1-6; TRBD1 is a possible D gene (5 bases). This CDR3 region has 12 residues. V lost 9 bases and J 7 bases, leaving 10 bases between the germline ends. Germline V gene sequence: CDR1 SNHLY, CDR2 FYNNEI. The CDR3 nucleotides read TGTGCCAGAAACCCAGGGAATTCACCCCTCCACTTT. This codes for CARNPGNSPLHF.

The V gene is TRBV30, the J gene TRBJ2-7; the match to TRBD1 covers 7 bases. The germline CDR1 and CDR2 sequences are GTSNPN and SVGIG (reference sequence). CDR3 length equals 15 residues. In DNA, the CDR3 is TGTGCTTGCCGATCCGGGACAGCCACCCCCTACGAGCAGTACTTC. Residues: CACRSGTATPYEQYF.

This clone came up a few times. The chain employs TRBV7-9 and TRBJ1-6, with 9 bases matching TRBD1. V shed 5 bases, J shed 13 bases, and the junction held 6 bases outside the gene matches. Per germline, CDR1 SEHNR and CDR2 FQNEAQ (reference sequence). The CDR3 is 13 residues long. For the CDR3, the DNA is TGTGCCAGCAGCGCTACAGGGGGCTCCCCCCTCCACTTT. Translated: CASSATGGSPLHF.

The CDR3 loop reads CASSFVADRRQFF. In DNA form, the CDR3 reads TGTGCCAGCAGTTTCGTAGCGGACCGACGGCAGTTCTTC. This chain connects TRBV27 to TRBJ2-1; weak D call: TRBD2 (6 bases). The CDR3 consists of 13 residues. CDR1 MNHEY and CDR2 SMNVEV come from the germline V gene (reference sequence). The germline V and J ends were trimmed by 3 bases and 12 bases, with 15 bases remaining between them.

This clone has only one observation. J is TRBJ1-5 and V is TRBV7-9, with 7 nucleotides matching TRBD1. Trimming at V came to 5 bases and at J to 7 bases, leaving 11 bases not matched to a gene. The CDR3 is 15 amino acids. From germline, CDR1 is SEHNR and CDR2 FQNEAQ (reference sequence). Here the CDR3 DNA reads TGTGCCAGCAGCGTCGGGACAGTAGAAGGACAGCCCCAGCATTTT. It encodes CASSVGTVEGQPQHF.

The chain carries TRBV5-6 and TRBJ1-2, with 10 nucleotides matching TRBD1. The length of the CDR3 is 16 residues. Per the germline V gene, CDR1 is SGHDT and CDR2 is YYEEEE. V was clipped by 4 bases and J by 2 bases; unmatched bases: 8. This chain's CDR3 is CASSLGDRGANYGYTF. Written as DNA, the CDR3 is TGTGCCAGCAGCCTTGGGGACAGGGGAGCCAACTATGGCTACACCTTC.

The CDR3: CASRGQGDYGYTF. In DNA, the CDR3 is TGTGCCAGTAGGGGCCAGGGGGACTATGGCTACACCTTC. The V and J genes are TRBV19 and TRBJ1-2; 7 positions agree with TRBD1. Germline V gene sequence: CDR1 LNHDA, CDR2 SQIVND (reference sequence). The trim removed 6 bases at V and 3 bases at J, leaving 4 bases unmatched. The length of the CDR3 is 13 residues.

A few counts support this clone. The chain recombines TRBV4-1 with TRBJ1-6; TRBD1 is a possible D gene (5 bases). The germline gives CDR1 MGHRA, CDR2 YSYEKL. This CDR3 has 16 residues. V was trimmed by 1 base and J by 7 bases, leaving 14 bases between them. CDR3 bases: TGCGCCAGCAGCCAAGCGTTCGGCCAGGGAAATTCACCCCTCCACTTT. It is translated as CASSQAFGQGNSPLHF.

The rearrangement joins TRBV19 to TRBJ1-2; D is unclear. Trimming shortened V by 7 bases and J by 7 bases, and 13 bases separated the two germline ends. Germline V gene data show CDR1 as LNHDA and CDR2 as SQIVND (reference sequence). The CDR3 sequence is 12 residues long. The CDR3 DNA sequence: TGTGCCAGTACCTCAGACACGGCTGGCTACACCTTC. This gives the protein CASTSDTAGYTF.

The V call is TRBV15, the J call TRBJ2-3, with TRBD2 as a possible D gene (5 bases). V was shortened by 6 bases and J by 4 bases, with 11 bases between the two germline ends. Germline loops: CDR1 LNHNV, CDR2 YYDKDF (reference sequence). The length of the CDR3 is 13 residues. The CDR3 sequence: CATRLGTADTQYF. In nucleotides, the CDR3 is TGTGCCACCAGACTAGGAACGGCAGATACGCAGTATTTT. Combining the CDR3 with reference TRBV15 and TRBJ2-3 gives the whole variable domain DAMVIQNPRYQVTQFGKPVTLSCSQTLNHNVMYWYQQKSSQAPKLLFHYYDKDFNNEADTPDNFQSRRPNTSFCFLDIRSPGLGDTAMYLCATRLGTADTQYFGPGTRLTVL.

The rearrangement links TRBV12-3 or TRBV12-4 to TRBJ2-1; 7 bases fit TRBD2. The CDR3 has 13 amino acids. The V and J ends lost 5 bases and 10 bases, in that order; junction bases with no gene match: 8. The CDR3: CASSPRTSREQFF. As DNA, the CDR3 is TGTGCCAGCAGTCCCCGGACTAGTCGGGAGCAGTTCTTC.

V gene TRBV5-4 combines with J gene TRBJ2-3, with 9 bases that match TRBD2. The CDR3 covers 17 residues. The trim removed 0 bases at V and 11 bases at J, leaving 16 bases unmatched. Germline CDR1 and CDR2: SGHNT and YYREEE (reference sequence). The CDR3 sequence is CASSLAASGVSIRRQYF. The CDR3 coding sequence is TGTGCCAGCAGCTTGGCAGCTAGCGGGGTATCAATCAGGAGGCAGTATTTT.

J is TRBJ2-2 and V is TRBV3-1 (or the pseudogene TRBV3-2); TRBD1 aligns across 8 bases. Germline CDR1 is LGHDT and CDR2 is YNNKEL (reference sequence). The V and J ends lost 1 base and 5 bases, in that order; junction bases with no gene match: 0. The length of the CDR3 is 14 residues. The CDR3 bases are TGTGCCAGCAGCCAAGGGACAGGGACCGGGGAGCTGTTTTTT. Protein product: CASSQGTGTGELFF.

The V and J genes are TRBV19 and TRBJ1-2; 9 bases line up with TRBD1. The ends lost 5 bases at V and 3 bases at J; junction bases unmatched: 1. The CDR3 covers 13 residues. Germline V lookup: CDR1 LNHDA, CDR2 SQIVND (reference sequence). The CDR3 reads CASSGQGYYGYTF. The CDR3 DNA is TGTGCCAGTAGTGGACAGGGGTACTATGGCTACACCTTC.

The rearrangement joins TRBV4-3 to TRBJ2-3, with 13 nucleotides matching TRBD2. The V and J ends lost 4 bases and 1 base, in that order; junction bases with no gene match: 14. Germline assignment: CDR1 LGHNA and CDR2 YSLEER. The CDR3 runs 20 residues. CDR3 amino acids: CASSPQPSTSGGAGTDTQYF. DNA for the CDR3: TGCGCCAGCAGCCCCCAACCCTCTACTAGCGGGGGGGCCGGCACAGATACGCAGTATTTT.

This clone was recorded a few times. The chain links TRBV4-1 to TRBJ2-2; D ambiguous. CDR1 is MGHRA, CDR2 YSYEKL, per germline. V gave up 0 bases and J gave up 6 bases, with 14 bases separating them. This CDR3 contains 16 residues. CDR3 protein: CASSQDPGLRSGELFF. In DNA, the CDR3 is TGCGCCAGCAGCCAAGATCCTGGCTTGAGGTCCGGGGAGCTGTTTTTT.

Here the CDR3 reads CASSGTGGDYGYTF. The CDR3 region has the DNA TGTGCCAGCAGTGGGACAGGGGGGGACTATGGCTACACCTTC. The J gene is TRBJ1-2, the V gene TRBV2, with TRBD1 matching 10 bases. After removal of 4 bases from V and 3 bases from J, the junction contained 2 bases not matched to a gene. The CDR3 sequence is 14 residues long. From germline, CDR1 is SNHLY and CDR2 FYNNEI.

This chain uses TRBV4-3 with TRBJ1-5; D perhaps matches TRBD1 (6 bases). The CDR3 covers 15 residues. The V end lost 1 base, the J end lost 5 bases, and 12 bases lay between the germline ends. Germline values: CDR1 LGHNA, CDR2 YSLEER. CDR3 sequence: CASSQAVGGHQPQHF. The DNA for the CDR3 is TGCGCCAGCAGCCAAGCGGTAGGGGGTCATCAGCCCCAGCATTTT.

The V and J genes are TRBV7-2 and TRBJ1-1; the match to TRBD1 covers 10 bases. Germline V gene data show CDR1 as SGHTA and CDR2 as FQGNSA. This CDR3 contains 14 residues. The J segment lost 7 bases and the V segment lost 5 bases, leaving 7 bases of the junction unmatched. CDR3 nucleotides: TGTGCCAGCAGCGCCCGACAGGGGGCGGGTGAAGCTTTCTTT. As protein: CASSARQGAGEAFF.